This is a list of T cell receptor beta chains from one sample in a study of blood T cell repertoires in COVID-19. The method was immunoSEQ multiplex PCR; TCRdb's version includes in-frame clones alone and lacks a portion of them. This table holds some 270,000 clones, approximately 84% found once. Material: PBMCs or T cells enriched from blood (not recorded which). These receptors all come from a man between 50 and 59 years old who had recovered from COVID-19. Each CDR3 is given with its conserved first and last residue. A D gene is named only where the DNA matches it firmly. Size is omitted from some rows. Given values are once, few, many or a class for expanded clones.

CDR3nt | CDR3aa | j_gene | abundance | d_gene | v_gene
TGTGCCAGCAGCTTCGAGCGGGGGGGTTACAATGAGCAGTTCTTC | CASSFERGGYNEQFF | TRBJ2-1 | - | TRBD2 | TRBV11-3
TGTGCCAGCAGCAGCAATGAGCAGTTCTTC | CASSSNEQFF | TRBJ2-1 | - | - | TRBV28
TGCAGCGTTCAATTCGGACAGGGATTATCCTACGAGCAGTACTTC | CSVQFGQGLSYEQYF | TRBJ2-7 | - | TRBD1 | TRBV29-1
TGTGCCAGTAGTATAGGGACTAGTTTGGTAAAAAACATTCAGTACTTC | CASSIGTSLVKNIQYF | TRBJ2-4 | - | TRBD2 | TRBV19
TGTGCCATCAGCCAAGCAGGACAGGGGATCTACGAGCAGTACTTC | CAISQAGQGIYEQYF | TRBJ2-7 | - | TRBD1 | TRBV10-3
TGTGCCAGCAGGACTGGAGGGCAGGGAAAGCGAGATACGCAGTATTTT | CASRTGGQGKRDTQYF | TRBJ2-3 | - | - | TRBV2
TGTGCCAGCAGTTTCTCCCGGGGGGATACGCAGTATTTT | CASSFSRGDTQYF | TRBJ2-3 | few | - | TRBV12-3/TRBV12-4
TGTGCCTGGGACAGGGGTGGGTCACCCCTCCACTTT | CAWDRGGSPLHF | TRBJ1-6 | many | TRBD1 | TRBV30
TGTGCCAGTAGTTCGCTGGACAACCTTCAGAACACTGAAGCTTTCTTT | CASSSLDNLQNTEAFF | TRBJ1-1 | - | - | TRBV19
TGTGCCAGCTCACCACTTACGGTAGAGGGAAACACCATATATTTT | CASSPLTVEGNTIYF | TRBJ1-3 | - | - | TRBV18
TGCAGCGTTGGGGCGAGGGATGGCTACACCTTC | CSVGARDGYTF | TRBJ1-2 | - | - | TRBV29-1
TGTGCCAGTAGTATAGCAAGACTAGCGGGGGGCGATGAGCAGTTCTTC | CASSIARLAGGDEQFF | TRBJ2-1 | - | TRBD2 | TRBV19
TGTGCCAGCAGTTTAGGCGGGAGGGATGAGCAGTTCTTC | CASSLGGRDEQFF | TRBJ2-1 | - | TRBD2 | TRBV12-3/TRBV12-4
TGCGCCAGCAGTGCCCCTAGCGGGAGCTCCTACAATGAGCAGTTCTTC | CASSAPSGSSYNEQFF | TRBJ2-1 | - | TRBD2 | TRBV10-2
TGTGCCAGCAGCCCGGGACAGGGAGATCAGCCCCAGCATTTT | CASSPGQGDQPQHF | TRBJ1-5 | - | TRBD1 | TRBV5-4
TGTGCCAGCAGTTTAGGGGGGCTAGCGGGACTACAAGAGACCCAGTACTTC | CASSLGGLAGLQETQYF | TRBJ2-5 | - | TRBD2 | TRBV28
TGTGCCAGCAGCACCCACTCGGGACTAGCGGCTTCGGAGACCCAGTACTTC | CASSTHSGLAASETQYF | TRBJ2-5 | - | TRBD2 | TRBV5-4
TGTGCCAGCAGCTTAGCCCCAGGGATTGGAAACACCATATATTTT | CASSLAPGIGNTIYF | TRBJ1-3 | - | - | TRBV7-6
TGTGCCAGCAGTCCGCGACAGGGAGGAAAGCAGTACTTC | CASSPRQGGKQYF | TRBJ2-7 | - | - | TRBV12-3/TRBV12-4
TGTGCCAGCAGTTACGAACGAAGGGGGTCGGCCTACGAGCAGTACTTC | CASSYERRGSAYEQYF | TRBJ2-7 | - | - | TRBV6-5
TGCGCCAGCAGCCTGGGGACAGGGAGTCCGGTTTGGGAGTACGAGCAGTACTTC | CASSLGTGSPVWEYEQYF | TRBJ2-7 | - | TRBD1 | TRBV5-1
TGTGCCAGCAGCCAAGGGACTATAAACATTCAGTACTTC | CASSQGTINIQYF | TRBJ2-4 | - | - | TRBV3-1/TRBV3-2
TGTGCCAGCAGCTCATTCGGGGGGGCATACAATGAGCAGTTCTTC | CASSSFGGAYNEQFF | TRBJ2-1 | - | TRBD2 | TRBV11-2
TGTGCCAGCAGCGCTGGACAGGGTCAGGCCTACGAGCAGTACTTC | CASSAGQGQAYEQYF | TRBJ2-7 | - | TRBD1 | TRBV5-6
TGTGCCAGTAGTATAGCTCGACTGACTCTGCCCTATGGCTACACCTTC | CASSIARLTLPYGYTF | TRBJ1-2 | - | - | TRBV19
TGTGCCAGCAGTTTCCGACAGGGCGGGCCTGGAAACACCATATATTTT | CASSFRQGGPGNTIYF | TRBJ1-3 | - | TRBD1 | TRBV6-5